This TCR beta chain emerged from a study of shared clonotypes between healthy human individuals. Study findings and constraints: Researchers sampled only blood; tissue repertoires likely differ. As a rule, naive subsets had a larger estimated richness than memory subsets.

Note on this clone: Its antigen is not known.

The germline gives CDR1 SNHLY, CDR2 FYNNEI. This CDR3 spans 14 amino acids. V lost 8 bases to trimming and J lost 6 bases; unmatched junction nucleotides: 10. Per the original methods: Filtering differed for immunoSEQ, which gave only junction sequences without quality scores. The protocol was immunoSEQ multiplex PCR, while the TCRdb copy is restricted to in-frame clones and leaves out a portion. The D gene and trimming were derived from the DNA, and the V and J assignments and clone size from that table. The data contain about 2.4 million clones, 90% to 95% of them singletons. The chain combines TRBV2 with TRBJ2-7; 10 bases line up with TRBD1. Sequencing was carried out using naive CD4+ T cells from PBMCs. Subset given: CD45RA+ positively selected. The clonotype originates from a man between 18 and 29 years old in good health. Some clones in this sample may be carry-over from other donors' samples. The CDR3 sequence: CASGATGGPVEQYF. DNA of the CDR3: TGTGCCAGCGGGGCGACAGGGGGCCCGGTCGAGCAGTACTTC.